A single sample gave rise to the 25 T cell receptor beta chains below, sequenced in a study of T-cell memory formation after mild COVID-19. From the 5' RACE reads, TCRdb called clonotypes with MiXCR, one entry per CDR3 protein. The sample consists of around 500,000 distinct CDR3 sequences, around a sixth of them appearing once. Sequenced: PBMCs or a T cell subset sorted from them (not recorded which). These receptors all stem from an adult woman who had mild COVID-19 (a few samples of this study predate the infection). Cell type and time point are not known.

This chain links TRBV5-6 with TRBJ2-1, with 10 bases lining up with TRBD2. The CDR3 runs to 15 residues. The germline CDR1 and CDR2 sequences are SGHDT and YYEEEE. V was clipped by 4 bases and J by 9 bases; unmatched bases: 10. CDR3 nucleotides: TGTGCCAGCAGCCCGAGCCTACTAGCGGGAAGTGAGCAGTTCTTC. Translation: CASSPSLLAGSEQFF.

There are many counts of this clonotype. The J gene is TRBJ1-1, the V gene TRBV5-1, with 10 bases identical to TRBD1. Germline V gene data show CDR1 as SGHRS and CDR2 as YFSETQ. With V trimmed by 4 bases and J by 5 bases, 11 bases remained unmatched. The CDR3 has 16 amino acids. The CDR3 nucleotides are TGCGCCAGCAGCCCGGGACAGGGGATACTGTGGACTGAAGCTTTCTTT. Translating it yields CASSPGQGILWTEAFF.

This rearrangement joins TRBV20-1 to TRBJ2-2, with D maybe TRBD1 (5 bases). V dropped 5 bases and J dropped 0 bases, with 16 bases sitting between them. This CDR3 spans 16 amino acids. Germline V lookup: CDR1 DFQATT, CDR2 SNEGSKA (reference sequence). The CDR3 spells CSAQPDSLANTGELFF. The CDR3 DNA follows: TGCAGTGCTCAGCCCGACAGCCTCGCGAACACCGGGGAGCTGTTTTTT.

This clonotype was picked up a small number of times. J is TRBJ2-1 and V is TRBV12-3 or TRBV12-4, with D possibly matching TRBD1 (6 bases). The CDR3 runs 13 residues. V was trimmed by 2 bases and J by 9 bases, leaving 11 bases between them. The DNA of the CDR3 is TGTGCCAGCAGTTTAACGCAGGGGACTGAGCAGTTCTTC. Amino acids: CASSLTQGTEQFF.

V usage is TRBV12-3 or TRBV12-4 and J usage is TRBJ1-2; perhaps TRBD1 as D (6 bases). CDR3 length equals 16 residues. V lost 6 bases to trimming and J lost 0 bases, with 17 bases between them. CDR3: CASSPLGAGTNYGYTF. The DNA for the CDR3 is TGTGCCAGCAGCCCCCTGGGGGCAGGGACTAACTATGGCTACACCTTC.

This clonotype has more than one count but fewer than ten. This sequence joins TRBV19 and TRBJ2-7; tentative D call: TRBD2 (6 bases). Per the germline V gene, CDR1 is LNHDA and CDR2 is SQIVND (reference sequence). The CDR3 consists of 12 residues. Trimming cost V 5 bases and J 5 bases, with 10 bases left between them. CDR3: CASSVRGNEQYF. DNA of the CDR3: TGTGCCAGTAGTGTGCGGGGCAACGAGCAGTACTTC.

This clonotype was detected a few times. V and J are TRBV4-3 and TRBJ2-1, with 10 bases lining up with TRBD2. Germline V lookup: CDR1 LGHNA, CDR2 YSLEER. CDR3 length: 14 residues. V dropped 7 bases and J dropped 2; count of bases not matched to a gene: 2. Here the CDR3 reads CASTAGGPYNEQFF. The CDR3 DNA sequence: TGCGCCAGCACAGCGGGAGGGCCCTACAATGAGCAGTTCTTC.

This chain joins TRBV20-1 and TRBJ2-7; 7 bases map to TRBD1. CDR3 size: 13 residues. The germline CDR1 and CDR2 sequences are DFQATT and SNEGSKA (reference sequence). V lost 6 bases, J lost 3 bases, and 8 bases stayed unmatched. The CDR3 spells CSAMDRHLYEQYF. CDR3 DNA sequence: TGCAGTGCCATGGACAGGCATCTCTACGAGCAGTACTTC.

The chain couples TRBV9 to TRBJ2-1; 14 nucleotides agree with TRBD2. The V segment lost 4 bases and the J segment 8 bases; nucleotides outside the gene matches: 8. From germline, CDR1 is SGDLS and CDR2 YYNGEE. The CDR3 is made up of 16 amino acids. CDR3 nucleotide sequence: TGTGCCAGCAGCAAGCGACTAGCGGGGGGGTTCTATGAGCAGTTCTTC. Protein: CASSKRLAGGFYEQFF.

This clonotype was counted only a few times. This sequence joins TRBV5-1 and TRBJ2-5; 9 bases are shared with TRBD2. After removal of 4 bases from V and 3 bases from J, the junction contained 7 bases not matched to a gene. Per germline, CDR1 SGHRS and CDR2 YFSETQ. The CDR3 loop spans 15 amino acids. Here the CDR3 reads CASSVVRLAEETQYF. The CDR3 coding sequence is TGCGCCAGCAGCGTGGTAAGACTAGCGGAAGAGACCCAGTACTTC.

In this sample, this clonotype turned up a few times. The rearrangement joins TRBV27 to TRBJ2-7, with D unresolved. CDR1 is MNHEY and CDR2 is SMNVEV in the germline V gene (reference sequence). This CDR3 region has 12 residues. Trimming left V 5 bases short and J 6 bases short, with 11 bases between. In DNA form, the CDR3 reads TGTGCCAGCAGTGGGGTAGACGGCGAGCAGTACTTC. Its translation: CASSGVDGEQYF.

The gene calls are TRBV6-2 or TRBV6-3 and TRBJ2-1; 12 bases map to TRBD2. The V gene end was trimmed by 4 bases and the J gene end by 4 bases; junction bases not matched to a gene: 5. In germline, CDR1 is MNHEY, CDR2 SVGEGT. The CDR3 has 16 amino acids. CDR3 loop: CASSSWTSGVYNEQFF. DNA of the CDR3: TGTGCCAGCAGTTCGTGGACTAGCGGGGTATACAATGAGCAGTTCTTC.

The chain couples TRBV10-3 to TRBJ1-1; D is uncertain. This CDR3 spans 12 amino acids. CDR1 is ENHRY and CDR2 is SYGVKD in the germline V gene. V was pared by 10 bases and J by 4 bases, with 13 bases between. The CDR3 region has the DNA TGTGCCACCTCGGAGTTGGCCACTGAAGCTTTCTTT. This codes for CATSELATEAFF.

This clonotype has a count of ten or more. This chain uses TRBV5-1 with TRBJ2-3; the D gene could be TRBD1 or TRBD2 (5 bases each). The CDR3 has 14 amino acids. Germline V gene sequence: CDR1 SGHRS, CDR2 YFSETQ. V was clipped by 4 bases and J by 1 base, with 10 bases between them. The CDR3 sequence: CASSLRDRTDTQYF. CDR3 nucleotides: TGCGCCAGCAGCCTTAGGGACCGCACAGATACGCAGTATTTT.

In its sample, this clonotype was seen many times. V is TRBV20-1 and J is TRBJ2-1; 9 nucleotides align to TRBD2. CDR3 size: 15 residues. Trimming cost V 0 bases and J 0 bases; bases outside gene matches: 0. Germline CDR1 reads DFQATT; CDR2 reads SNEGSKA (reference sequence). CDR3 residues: CSAREAGGSYNEQFF. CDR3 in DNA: TGCAGTGCTAGAGAAGCGGGGGGCTCCTACAATGAGCAGTTCTTC.

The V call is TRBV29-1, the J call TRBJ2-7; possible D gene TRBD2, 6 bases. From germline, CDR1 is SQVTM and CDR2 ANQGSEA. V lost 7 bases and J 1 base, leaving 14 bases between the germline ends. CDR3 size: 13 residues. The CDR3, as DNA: TGCAGCGCGCGAGGGCTAGCGTCCTACGAGCAGTACTTC. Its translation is CSARGLASYEQYF.

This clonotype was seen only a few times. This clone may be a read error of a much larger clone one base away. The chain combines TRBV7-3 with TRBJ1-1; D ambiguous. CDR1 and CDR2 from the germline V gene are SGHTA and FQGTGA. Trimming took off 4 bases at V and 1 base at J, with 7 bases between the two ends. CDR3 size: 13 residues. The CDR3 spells CASSYDTNTEAFF. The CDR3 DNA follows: TGTGCCAGCAGCTATGACACGAACACTGAAGCTTTCTTT. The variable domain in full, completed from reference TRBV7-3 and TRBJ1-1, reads GAGVSQTPSNKVTEKGKYVELRCDPISGHTALYWYRQSLGQGPEFLIYFQGTGAADDSGLPNDRFFAVRPEGSVSTLKIQRTERGDSAVYLCASSYDTNTEAFFGQGTRLTVV.

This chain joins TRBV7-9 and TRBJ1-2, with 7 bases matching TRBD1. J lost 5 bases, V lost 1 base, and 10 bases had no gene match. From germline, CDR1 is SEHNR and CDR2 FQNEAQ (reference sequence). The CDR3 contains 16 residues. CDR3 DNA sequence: TGTGCCAGCAGCTTAGAGGGACAGAGTTCGGGGTATGGCTACACCTTC. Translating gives CASSLEGQSSGYGYTF.

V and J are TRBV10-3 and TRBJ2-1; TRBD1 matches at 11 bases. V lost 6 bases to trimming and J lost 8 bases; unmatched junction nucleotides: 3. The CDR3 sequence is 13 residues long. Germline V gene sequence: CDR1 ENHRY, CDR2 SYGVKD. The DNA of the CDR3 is TGTGCCATCAGGGGGACAGGGGGGGATGAGCAGTTCTTC. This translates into CAIRGTGGDEQFF.

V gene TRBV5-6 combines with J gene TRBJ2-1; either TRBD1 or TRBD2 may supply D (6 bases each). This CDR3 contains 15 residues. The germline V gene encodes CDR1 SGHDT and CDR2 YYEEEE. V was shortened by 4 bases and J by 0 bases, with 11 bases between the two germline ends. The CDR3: CASSPGASSYNEQFF. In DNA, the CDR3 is TGTGCCAGCAGCCCGGGGGCCAGCTCCTACAATGAGCAGTTCTTC.

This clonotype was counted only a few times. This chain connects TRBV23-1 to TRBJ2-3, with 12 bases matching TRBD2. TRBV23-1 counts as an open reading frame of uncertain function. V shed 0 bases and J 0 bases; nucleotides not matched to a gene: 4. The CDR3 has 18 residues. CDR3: CASSQSTSGRRSTDTQYF. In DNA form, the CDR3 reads TGCGCCAGCAGTCAATCGACTAGCGGGAGACGTAGCACAGATACGCAGTATTTT.

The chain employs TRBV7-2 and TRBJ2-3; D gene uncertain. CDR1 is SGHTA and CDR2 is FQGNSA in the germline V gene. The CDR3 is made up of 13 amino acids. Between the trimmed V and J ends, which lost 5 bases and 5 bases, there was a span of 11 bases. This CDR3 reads CASSSWTGDTQYF. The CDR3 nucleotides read TGTGCCAGCAGCAGCTGGACCGGAGATACGCAGTATTTT.

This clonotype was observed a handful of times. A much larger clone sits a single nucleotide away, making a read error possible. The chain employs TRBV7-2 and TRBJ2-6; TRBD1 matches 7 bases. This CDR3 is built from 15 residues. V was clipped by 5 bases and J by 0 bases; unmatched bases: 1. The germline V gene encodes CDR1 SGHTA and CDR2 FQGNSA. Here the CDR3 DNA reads TGTGCCAGCAGCGCAGGGGGCTCTGGGGCCAACGTCCTGACTTTC. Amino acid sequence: CASSAGGSGANVLTF.

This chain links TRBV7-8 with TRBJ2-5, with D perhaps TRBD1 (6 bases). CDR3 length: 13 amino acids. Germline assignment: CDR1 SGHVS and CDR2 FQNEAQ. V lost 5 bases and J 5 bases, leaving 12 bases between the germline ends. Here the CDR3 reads CASSGGPDETQYF. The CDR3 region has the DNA TGTGCCAGCAGCGGGGGCCCCGATGAGACCCAGTACTTC.

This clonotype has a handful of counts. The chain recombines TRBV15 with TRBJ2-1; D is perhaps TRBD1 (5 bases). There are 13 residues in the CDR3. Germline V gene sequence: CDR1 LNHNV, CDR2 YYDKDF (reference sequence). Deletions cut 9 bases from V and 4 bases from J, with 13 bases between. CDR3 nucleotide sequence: TGTGCCACGAGCCGGAAGGGGTACAATGAGCAGTTCTTC. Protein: CATSRKGYNEQFF.